What follows are 18 T cell receptor beta chains derived from one specimen sequenced in a study of shared clonotypes between healthy human individuals. Repertoires were generated with immunoSEQ multiplex PCR, while TCRdb's copy carries only in-frame clones and drops some. This table has roughly 1.4 million clones, just under 99% appearing once. The sequenced material came from naive CD4+ T cells sorted from blood. Subset: CD45RA+ positively selected. These TCRs come from a man younger than 45 in good health.

The chain has TRBV7-9 and TRBJ1-2, with 8 positions matching TRBD1. Per the germline V gene, CDR1 is SEHNR and CDR2 is FQNEAQ (reference sequence). Trimming at V came to 5 bases and at J to 7 bases, leaving 3 bases not matched to a gene. CDR3 length equals 12 residues. In DNA, the CDR3 is TGTGCCAGCAGCCAGGGGGCGGGTGGCTACACCTTC. It encodes CASSQGAGGYTF.

The V and J genes are TRBV18 and TRBJ1-3; no firm D call. This CDR3 has 17 amino acids. Germline V gene lookup returns CDR1 KGHSH and CDR2 LQKENI. Trimming removed 2 bases at V and 0 bases at J, with 14 bases between. The CDR3 loop is CASSPTPGRPSGNTIYF. Written as DNA, the CDR3 is TGTGCCAGCTCACCAACCCCAGGCAGACCCTCTGGAAACACCATATATTTT.

Concerning this clone itself: At the DNA level, this CDR3 is encoded by other sequences in the same sample as well. The V gene is TRBV5-1, the J gene TRBJ1-1; possible D gene TRBD1, 5 bases. Trimming took 3 bases from V and 1 from J, leaving 10 bases between them. This CDR3 is built from 14 residues. Germline CDR1 and CDR2: SGHRS and YFSETQ. The CDR3 here is CASSSGQPNTEAFF. The CDR3 DNA is TGCGCCAGCAGCTCCGGACAACCGAACACTGAAGCTTTCTTT.

V usage is TRBV19 and J usage is TRBJ2-7, with 9 bases identical to TRBD1. Trimming removed 4 bases from V and 2 bases from J; junction bases left unmatched: 3. Germline CDR1 LNHDA, CDR2 SQIVND (reference sequence). The CDR3 totals 14 residues. This chain's CDR3 is CASSTGTGPYEQYF. CDR3 nucleotides: TGTGCCAGTAGTACTGGGACAGGGCCCTACGAGCAGTACTTC. The full variable domain, rest sourced from reference TRBV19 and TRBJ2-7, is DGGITQSPKYLFRKEGQNVTLSCEQNLNHDAMYWYRQDPGQGLRLIYYSQIVNDFQKGDIAEGYSVSREKKESFPLTVTSAQKNPTAFYLCASSTGTGPYEQYFGPGTRLTVT.

This clone has a single count. The V call is TRBV28, the J call TRBJ1-2; no clear D gene. The length of the CDR3 is 12 residues. The V end was cut by 4 bases, the J end by 2 bases, with 5 bases between. Germline V gene data show CDR1 as MDHEN and CDR2 as SYDVKM. CDR3 in amino acids: CASSSMNYGYTF. In nucleotides, the CDR3 is TGTGCCAGCAGTTCGATGAACTATGGCTACACCTTC.

A note on this clone: The sample contains more than one DNA sequence encoding this CDR3. The chain employs TRBV6-5 and TRBJ2-3; no reliable D call. The germline V gene encodes CDR1 MNHEY and CDR2 SVGAGI. The V end was cut by 2 bases, the J end by 0 bases, with 9 bases between. The length of the CDR3 is 15 residues. DNA of the CDR3: TGTGCCAGCAGTTACCGTCTGGGAAGCACAGATACGCAGTATTTT. Amino acids: CASSYRLGSTDTQYF.

The chain combines TRBV6-5 with TRBJ2-1; 8 bases are shared with TRBD2. V gave up 10 bases and J gave up 6 bases; unmatched junction bases: 8. The germline gives CDR1 MNHEY, CDR2 SVGAGI. The CDR3 sequence is 13 residues long. The CDR3 DNA sequence: TGTGCCACCCGGCGGGGGGTGGGCAATGAGCAGTTCTTC. Amino acids: CATRRGVGNEQFF.

The V and J genes are TRBV7-9 and TRBJ2-4; D unresolved. Germline values: CDR1 SEHNR, CDR2 FQNEAQ (reference sequence). The CDR3 contains 12 residues. V was cut by 5 bases and J by 16 bases, with 18 bases left in between. Written as DNA, the CDR3 is TGTGCCAGCAGCACGACCGGGCTGGGTGTTTACTTC. This translates into CASSTTGLGVYF.

This clone has only one observation. The chain employs TRBV5-1 and TRBJ2-1; no definite D call. In germline, CDR1 is SGHRS, CDR2 YFSETQ. V was cut by 0 bases and J by 1 base, with 11 bases left in between. The length of the CDR3 is 16 residues. CDR3 loop: CASSLVSDASYNEQFF. CDR3 sequence (DNA): TGCGCCAGCAGCTTGGTGTCGGACGCATCCTACAATGAGCAGTTCTTC.

The rearrangement links TRBV5-6 to TRBJ2-7; 7 positions match TRBD2. The J segment lost 4 bases and the V segment lost 2 bases, leaving 9 bases of the junction unmatched. This CDR3 has 15 amino acids. Germline values: CDR1 SGHDT, CDR2 YYEEEE. CDR3 nucleotide sequence: TGTGCCAGCAGCTTTCCCGCGGGAGTTCAGTACGAGCAGTACTTC. Translated: CASSFPAGVQYEQYF.

CDR3 nucleotide sequence: TGTGCCAGCTCCTCACGGGACCGGACTAGCGGGATTTTCGAGCAGTACTTC. Its protein product is CASSSRDRTSGIFEQYF. The chain is built from TRBV18 and TRBJ2-7; 12 nucleotides agree with TRBD2. V was clipped by 6 bases and J by 6 bases; unmatched bases: 15. The length of the CDR3 is 17 residues. Germline CDR1 and CDR2: KGHSH and LQKENI. Complete variable domain (other parts from reference TRBV18 and TRBJ2-7): NAGVMQNPRHLVRRRGQEARLRCSPMKGHSHVYWYRQLPEEGLKFMVYLQKENIIDESGMPKERFSAEFPKEGPSILRIQQVVRGDSAAYFCASSSRDRTSGIFEQYFGPGTRLTVT.

This clone was counted a single time. The chain combines TRBV10-3 with TRBJ2-3, with TRBD2 matching over 13 bases. The CDR3 consists of 16 residues. V lost 6 bases and J lost 3; bases outside the gene matches: 6. Looked up from germline, CDR1 is ENHRY and CDR2 is SYGVKD. CDR3 in amino acids: CAIRGTSGMETDTQYF. The CDR3 DNA reads TGTGCCATCAGGGGGACTAGCGGGATGGAGACAGATACGCAGTATTTT.

The rearrangement uses TRBV2 and TRBJ2-3; no firm D call. CDR3 length: 10 amino acids. V was clipped by 8 bases and J by 6 bases, with 6 bases between them. Germline CDR1 reads SNHLY; CDR2 reads FYNNEI. CDR3 sequence: CASEVDTQYF. As DNA, the CDR3 is TGTGCCAGCGAGGTGGATACGCAGTATTTT.

The chain carries TRBV19 and TRBJ1-5; TRBD1 matches 7 bases. Germline values: CDR1 LNHDA, CDR2 SQIVND (reference sequence). J was trimmed by 5 bases and V by 6 bases; bases with no gene match: 13. The CDR3 runs to 16 residues. The CDR3 sequence is CASSPALRQGDQPQHF. CDR3 DNA: TGTGCCAGTAGCCCTGCCCTCCGACAGGGTGATCAGCCCCAGCATTTT.

This rearrangement joins TRBV5-1 to TRBJ1-1; 7 bases map to TRBD1. The CDR3 is 16 amino acids. With V trimmed by 4 bases and J by 1 base, 10 bases remained unmatched. Germline V CDR1 and CDR2: SGHRS, YFSETQ. DNA of the CDR3: TGCGCCAGCAGCCCGGGACAGCTCCTCCCGAACACTGAAGCTTTCTTT. Protein product: CASSPGQLLPNTEAFF.

The chain uses TRBV19 and TRBJ2-1; 8 bases match TRBD1. The CDR3 is made up of 17 amino acids. CDR1 and CDR2 from the germline V gene are LNHDA and SQIVND (reference sequence). After removal of 6 bases from V and 7 bases from J, the junction contained 17 bases not matched to a gene. The CDR3 region is CASRPGQGTLEGNEQFF. CDR3 nucleotides: TGTGCCAGTAGGCCTGGACAGGGAACCCTTGAGGGTAATGAGCAGTTCTTC.

This clone was counted a single time. The chain links TRBV7-8 to TRBJ2-5; D possibly corresponds to TRBD2 (6 bases). The length of the CDR3 is 16 residues. Germline CDR1 SGHVS, CDR2 FQNEAQ. V was clipped by 2 bases and J by 1 base, with 14 bases between them. For the CDR3, the DNA is TGTGCCAGCAGCTTAAGGCGGTTGGAGGGCCAAGAGACCCAGTACTTC. This codes for CASSLRRLEGQETQYF.

The CDR3 coding sequence is TGCGCCAGCAGCTTGCCTAGCGCCAACTCCTACGAGCAGTACTTC. Translation gives CASSLPSANSYEQYF. This chain joins TRBV5-1 and TRBJ2-7; TRBD2 is a possible D gene (6 bases). Germline V lookup: CDR1 SGHRS, CDR2 YFSETQ. This CDR3 has 15 residues. The germline V and J ends were trimmed by 1 base and 0 bases, with 11 bases remaining between them. Combining the CDR3 with reference TRBV5-1 and TRBJ2-7 gives the whole variable domain KAGVTQTPRYLIKTRGQQVTLSCSPISGHRSVSWYQQTPGQGLQFLFEYFSETQRNKGNFPGRFSGRQFSNSRSEMNVSTLELGDSALYLCASSLPSANSYEQYFGPGTRLTVT.